This T cell receptor beta chain was recovered during a study of blood T cells in healthy people across ages. Combining a sample-barcoded 5' primer with a J-beta primer mix, a second PCR ran for roughly 6 to 12 cycles. The template-switch adaptor, which had 12 random nucleotides, put a tag on each cDNA molecule. TCRdb recomputed calls from the 5' RACE reads with MiXCR, one row per CDR3 protein. The profile shows around 1.5 million distinct CDR3 sequences, roughly a third of them singletons. Findings and caveats of the study: When one million T cells were used, diversity estimates were thought to be underestimates. A greater number of naive CD4+ cells and higher diversity distinguished long-lived donors from aged donors.

The CDR3 covers 17 residues. CDR1 is LGHDT and CDR2 is YNNKEL in the germline V gene (reference sequence). With 4 bases removed from V and 0 bases from J, the gap between germline ends came to 16 bases. This clonotype came up a few times. What it binds is not known. This TCR derives from a woman in her twenties or thirties in good health. The chain employs TRBV3-1 and TRBJ2-1; D perhaps matches TRBD2 (6 bases). Sequenced sample: blood. CDR3 sequence (DNA): TGTGCCAGCAGCCCTCGTGGACTCGGGGGCTCCTACAATGAGCAGTTCTTC. Translating it yields CASSPRGLGGSYNEQFF.